This T cell receptor beta chain was recorded in a study of T cells after yellow fever vaccination. Study results and caveats: Contamination by abundant bulk-population clonotypes could be present in FACS-sorted repertoires.

The CDR3 is made up of 15 amino acids. The ends lost 4 bases at V and 1 base at J; junction bases unmatched: 8. From germline, CDR1 is SGHRS and CDR2 YFSETQ. This clonotype was seen at least ten times. Its antigen is as yet unknown. The study made its TCR cDNA through 5'RACE template switching. That step introduced a universal primer site along with UMIs. TCRdb processed the 5' RACE reads anew with MiXCR; each CDR3 protein has one entry. The table has 350,000 to 450,000 distinct CDR3 sequences, 6.2% seen once. This sequence joins TRBV5-1 and TRBJ2-7; TRBD1 aligns across 7 bases. The sequenced sample was PBMCs, obtained 5 days after the yellow fever booster vaccination. This receptor was obtained from a man aged 25 to 40 who received the YFV17D yellow fever vaccine. CDR3 sequence: CASSIAGTESYEQYF. The DNA for the CDR3 is TGCGCCAGCAGCATCGCCGGGACAGAATCCTACGAGCAGTACTTC.